This is a list of T cell receptor beta chains from one sample in a study of T-cell memory formation after mild COVID-19. Via MiXCR, TCRdb re-called the 5' RACE reads, giving one row per CDR3 protein. The sample contains almost 550,000 distinct CDR3 sequences, roughly 20% of which appear only once. The source material was PBMCs or a T cell subset sorted from them (not recorded which). These receptors were taken from an adult woman who had mild COVID-19 (a few samples of this study predate the infection). Cell type and time point are not known. The CDR3 runs from the conserved cysteine through the conserved F or W. D genes are given only for firm matches. Some rows mark clone size as missing; the rest say once, few, many or name a class of expanded clone.

clone_size j_call d_call v_call cdr3_aa cdr3_nt
few TRBJ1-2 NA TRBV24-1 CATSDLKWREGNRRYGYTF TGTGCCACCAGTGATCTAAAGTGGAGGGAGGGGAACCGCCGCTATGGCTACACCTTC
NA TRBJ2-1 TRBD2 TRBV29-1 CSVTHGTSHGNEQFF TGCAGCGTTACCCATGGGACTAGTCATGGCAATGAGCAGTTCTTC
NA TRBJ2-7 TRBD2 TRBV7-9 CASSSGRGLANYEQYF TGTGCCAGCAGCTCGGGTAGGGGACTAGCTAACTACGAGCAGTACTTC
NA TRBJ1-2 TRBD1 TRBV5-1 CASSRQGVNYGYTF TGCGCCAGCAGCCGACAGGGGGTTAACTATGGCTACACCTTC
NA TRBJ1-1 NA TRBV12-3/TRBV12-4 CASSLQAPVGTEAFF TGTGCCAGCAGTTTACAGGCGCCGGTGGGCACTGAAGCTTTCTTT
NA TRBJ2-5 TRBD2 TRBV20-1 CSARDLRAGAETQYF TGCAGTGCTAGAGATCTACGCGCGGGAGCGGAGACCCAGTACTTC
few TRBJ2-7 NA TRBV28 CASSFVETGAYEQYF TGTGCCAGCAGTTTCGTGGAGACGGGTGCCTACGAGCAGTACTTC
NA TRBJ1-2 TRBD1 TRBV11-2 CASSLGQGRTYGYTF TGTGCCAGCAGCTTAGGACAGGGAAGAACGTATGGCTACACCTTC
few TRBJ1-1 NA TRBV7-2 CASSSWTAMNTEAFF TGTGCCAGCAGCTCATGGACGGCTATGAACACTGAAGCTTTCTTT
many TRBJ2-7 NA TRBV7-2 CASSLRSGSLFYEQYF TGTGCCAGCAGCTTACGAAGCGGAAGCCTCTTTTACGAGCAGTACTTC
NA TRBJ2-2 TRBD2 TRBV4-2 CASSRGASGGVTGELFF TGTGCCAGCAGCCGAGGCGCAAGCGGGGGGGTCACCGGGGAGCTGTTTTTT
few TRBJ1-5 TRBD1 TRBV12-3/TRBV12-4 CASSRDRPNVNQPQHF TGTGCCAGCAGCAGGGACAGGCCAAATGTCAATCAGCCCCAGCATTTT
NA TRBJ2-7 TRBD2 TRBV20-1 CSARQLAGEMHEYEQYF TGCAGTGCTAGGCAACTAGCGGGAGAGATGCATGAATACGAGCAGTACTTC
once TRBJ1-1 NA TRBV6-2/TRBV6-3 CASSFQGVDTEAFF TGTGCCAGCAGTTTCCAGGGAGTGGACACTGAAGCTTTCTTT
NA TRBJ2-5 TRBD2 TRBV7-9 CASSHRTSGSEETQYF TGTGCCAGCAGCCACAGGACTAGCGGGAGTGAAGAGACCCAGTACTTC
NA TRBJ2-7 NA TRBV15 CATRDLGSGTYEQYF TGTGCCACCCGTGACTTAGGGTCAGGGACGTACGAGCAGTACTTC
NA TRBJ1-3 NA TRBV6-1 CASSEHPQGGSGNTIYF TGTGCCAGCAGTGAACACCCCCAAGGGGGCTCTGGAAACACCATATATTTT
few TRBJ2-1 TRBD2 TRBV7-6 CASSSTSGKYNEQFF TGTGCCAGCAGCTCAACTAGCGGGAAGTACAATGAGCAGTTCTTC
NA TRBJ2-2 TRBD1 TRBV7-6 CASSPNRGLGTGELFF TGTGCCAGCAGCCCGAACAGGGGGCTCGGCACCGGGGAGCTGTTTTTT
NA TRBJ2-7 NA TRBV7-8 CASSFSRGPYEQYF TGTGCCAGCAGCTTTTCTCGGGGACCCTACGAGCAGTACTTC
few TRBJ1-2 NA TRBV2 CASGSGRSPGPNYGYTF TGTGCCAGCGGGTCAGGAAGATCGCCCGGCCCCAACTATGGCTACACCTTC
NA TRBJ2-5 TRBD2 TRBV7-2 CASSLEGLAGGFSLQYF TGTGCCAGCAGCTTAGAGGGACTAGCGGGGGGGTTTAGTCTCCAGTACTTC
many TRBJ2-2 NA TRBV4-2 CASSQGVGFFTGELFF TGTGCCAGCAGCCAAGGGGTGGGGTTCTTCACCGGGGAGCTGTTTTTT
NA TRBJ2-5 NA TRBV12-3/TRBV12-4 CASRNRETNQETQYF TGTGCCAGCAGGAACAGAGAAACAAACCAAGAGACCCAGTACTTC
once TRBJ2-1 TRBD2 TRBV24-1 CATSDGLAGVYNEQFF TGTGCCACCAGTGATGGACTAGCGGGGGTATACAATGAGCAGTTCTTC
NA TRBJ1-5 NA TRBV12-3/TRBV12-4 CASSGGINQPQHF TGTGCCAGCAGTGGGGGGATCAATCAGCCCCAGCATTTT
NA TRBJ2-5 TRBD1 TRBV5-1 CASSLGWTGFQETQYF TGCGCCAGCAGCTTGGGCTGGACAGGCTTCCAAGAGACCCAGTACTTC
NA TRBJ2-7 TRBD2 TRBV9 CASSPELTSGAYEQYF TGTGCCAGCAGCCCAGAACTGACTAGCGGGGCCTACGAGCAGTACTTC
NA TRBJ1-5 TRBD1 TRBV9 CASSHGQGSIGDQPQHF TGTGCCAGCAGCCACGGACAGGGGAGTATTGGGGATCAGCCCCAGCATTTT
NA TRBJ2-3 TRBD2 TRBV5-1 CASSLWGLAPDTQYF TGCGCCAGCAGCTTGTGGGGACTAGCCCCAGATACGCAGTATTTT
few TRBJ1-6 NA TRBV20-1 CSARESHSPLHF TGCAGTGCTAGAGAGTCTCATTCACCCCTCCACTTT